A single TCR beta chain is shown here with its context. A multiplex PCR was run with 60 Vbeta primers and 13 Jbeta primers. Method: immunoSEQ multiplex PCR; TCRdb's copy keeps in-frame clones and lacks some. This table has 150,000 to 200,000 clones, about four fifths appearing once. This sample stems from a study of cytomegalovirus exposure and HLA in healthy donors. At the level of the study: Around 78 million unique TCRs, all from HLA-typed donors, were included in an early release of the data.

Trimming removed 7 bases at V and 4 bases at J, with 20 bases between. There are 15 residues in the CDR3. Per germline, CDR1 SGDLS and CDR2 YYNGEE. The V and J genes are TRBV9 and TRBJ1-1; a possible D gene is TRBD1 (5 bases). The sequenced sample was PBMCs. This clonotype was obtained from a woman aged 50 to 65 in good health and CMV-seronegative. CDR3 bases: TGTGCCAGCTCCGGCGGGGGGATTTTGGGCACTGAAGCTTTCTTT. Protein sequence: CASSGGGILGTEAFF.